The following is a T cell receptor beta chain sequence with its context. The V and J ends lost 4 bases and 8 bases respectively, with 15 bases between them. This CDR3 has 14 residues. Germline assignment: CDR1 GTSNPN and CDR2 SVGIG (reference sequence). Clones were read by immunoSEQ multiplex PCR, and TCRdb kept only the in-frame ones, dropping some. In the table there are about 300,000 clones, approximately 84% of which are singletons. The source of the sample is a study of blood T cell repertoires in COVID-19. Seattle participants joined during active infection and were tracked over time. This TCR derives from a human donor with COVID-19, enrolled during active disease. The donor label of this sample is uncertain. V and J are TRBV30 and TRBJ1-6; a possible D gene is TRBD1 (6 bases). What was sequenced was peripheral blood. This CDR3 is CAWNSDSVDSPLHF. The CDR3 DNA follows: TGTGCCTGGAACTCGGACAGTGTGGATTCACCCCTCCACTTT.